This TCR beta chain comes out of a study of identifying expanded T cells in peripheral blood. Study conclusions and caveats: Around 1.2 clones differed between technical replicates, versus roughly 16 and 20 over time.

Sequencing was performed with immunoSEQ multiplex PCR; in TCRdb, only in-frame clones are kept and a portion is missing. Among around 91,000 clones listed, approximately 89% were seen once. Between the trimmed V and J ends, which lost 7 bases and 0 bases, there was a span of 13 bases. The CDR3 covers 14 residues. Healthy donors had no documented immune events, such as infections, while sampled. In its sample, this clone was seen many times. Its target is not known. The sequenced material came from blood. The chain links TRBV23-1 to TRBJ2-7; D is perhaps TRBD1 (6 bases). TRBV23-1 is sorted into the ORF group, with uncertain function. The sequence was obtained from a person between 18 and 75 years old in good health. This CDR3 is CASTGQLSSYEQYF. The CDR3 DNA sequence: TGCGCCAGCACCGGACAGCTCAGCTCCTACGAGCAGTACTTC.